This entry describes one T cell receptor beta chain. The sample belongs to a study of shared clonotypes between healthy human individuals. TCRdb's copy holds only in-frame clones and misses some; the assay was immunoSEQ multiplex PCR. In the table there are millions of clones, 85% to 95% of which are singletons. Only Caucasian adults living in Nashville, Tennessee served as donors. Sequencing was done on a sample of naive CD4+ T cells sorted from blood. Subset noted: CD45RA+ positively selected. The source is a man aged 18 to 29 in good health.

This CDR3 is CASSPTDRADEQYF. CDR3 sequence (DNA): TGTGCCAGCTCCCCTACGGACAGGGCGGACGAGCAGTACTTC. The gene calls are TRBV18 and TRBJ2-7; TRBD1 aligns across 8 bases. In germline, CDR1 is KGHSH, CDR2 LQKENI. This CDR3 is built from 14 residues. The J segment lost 5 bases and the V segment lost 6 bases, leaving 9 bases of the junction unmatched.